These 2 T cell receptor beta chains originate from one sample sequenced in a study of T cells in Graves' hyperthyroidism and ophthalmopathy. RNA transcripts served as the template for amplifying TCR beta CDR3 regions. TCR CDR3 regions were first amplified by RT-PCR with HTBI primers. TCRdb reanalysed the multiplex PCR reads using MiXCR and keeps one entry per CDR3 protein. The sample shows about 420,000 distinct CDR3 sequences, roughly 13% of them seen only once. Sequenced input: blood. The source of these receptors is a woman aged 18-30 years with Graves' hyperthyroidism.

This chain links TRBV12-3 or TRBV12-4 with TRBJ2-1; 15 nucleotides match TRBD2. This CDR3 is 17 amino acids long. J gave up 4 bases and V 2 bases, and 3 bases lay outside the gene matches. CDR3 sequence (DNA): TGTGCCAGCAGTTTACCCGGACTAGCGGGAGGGTACAATGAGCAGTTCTTC. This encodes CASSLPGLAGGYNEQFF.

This clonotype was counted only a few times. The chain has TRBV7-9 and TRBJ2-7; the D gene could be TRBD1 or TRBD2 (5 bases each). Trimming took off 4 bases at V and 5 bases at J, with 15 bases between the two ends. The germline V gene encodes CDR1 SEHNR and CDR2 FQNEAQ (reference sequence). The CDR3 length is 14 residues. CDR3 sequence: CASSWDPIEDEQYF. The CDR3 DNA reads TGTGCCAGCAGCTGGGACCCCATCGAAGACGAGCAGTACTTC.